The entry below describes one T cell receptor delta chain. This DNA translates differently at residue 3 from the TCRdb protein, which is that of a much larger clone; a read error is likely, and the protein shown is the DNA's own translation. This sample is part of a study of gamma-delta T cells after stem cell transplantation. TCRdb made new clone calls on the RT-PCR reads using CATT. The data show 2,100 or so delta-chain clones, approximately 3% seen once. This CDR3 spans 14 amino acids. The germline CDR1 and CDR2 sequences are GEAIGNYY and EKD. The trim removed 9 bases at V and 5 bases at J, leaving 12 bases unmatched.

The clonotype was recovered from a human donor. It is not recorded whose cells these are; they may come from a transplant donor. The chain recombines TRDV2 with TRDJ1; 9 bases agree with TRDD3. The material sequenced was gamma-delta T cells. The CDR3 spells CARSYWGKKDKLIF. The CDR3 coding sequence is TGTGCCCGTTCATACTGGGGGAAAAAGGATAAACTCATCTTT.